What follows is one TCR beta chain and its context. The antigen is undetermined. Other DNA sequences within the sample encode an identical CDR3. The entry originates in a study of cytomegalovirus exposure and HLA in healthy donors. Points from the study as a whole: More clonal expansion characterized HLA-associated TCR beta chains than equally common others in a later analysis. A later analysis found TCR association rates differed by HLA locus, highest for DRB1 and lowest for HLA-C.

The study ran its PCR with 60 Vbeta and 13 Jbeta primers. Measured with immunoSEQ multiplex PCR; TCRdb has only the in-frame clones, and not every one. This sample's table has about 130,000 clones. Germline CDR1 and CDR2: LNHDA and SQIVND (reference sequence). The V and J ends lost 3 bases and 2 bases, in that order; junction bases with no gene match: 4. The CDR3 runs to 15 residues. The receptor was derived from a middle-aged woman in good health and CMV-seropositive. The rearrangement uses TRBV19 and TRBJ2-1, with TRBD1 identical over 7 bases. Material for sequencing was PBMCs. The CDR3 region has the DNA TGTGCCAGTAGTATCCCAGGGGGTCCCTACAATGAGCAGTTCTTC. It is translated as CASSIPGGPYNEQFF. Drawing the rest from reference TRBV19 and TRBJ2-1, the complete variable domain is DGGITQSPKYLFRKEGQNVTLSCEQNLNHDAMYWYRQDPGQGLRLIYYSQIVNDFQKGDIAEGYSVSREKKESFPLTVTSAQKNPTAFYLCASSIPGGPYNEQFFGPGTRLTVL.